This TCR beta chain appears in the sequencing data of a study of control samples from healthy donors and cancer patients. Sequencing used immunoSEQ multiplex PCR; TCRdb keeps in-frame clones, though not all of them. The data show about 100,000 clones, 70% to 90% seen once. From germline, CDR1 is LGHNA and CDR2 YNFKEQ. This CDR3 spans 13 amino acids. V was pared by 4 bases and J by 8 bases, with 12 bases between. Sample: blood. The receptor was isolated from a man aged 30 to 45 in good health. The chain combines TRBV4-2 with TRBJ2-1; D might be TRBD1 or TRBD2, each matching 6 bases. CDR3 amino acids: CASSPEGGYEQFF. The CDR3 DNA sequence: TGTGCCAGCAGCCCCGAGGGGGGCTATGAGCAGTTCTTC.